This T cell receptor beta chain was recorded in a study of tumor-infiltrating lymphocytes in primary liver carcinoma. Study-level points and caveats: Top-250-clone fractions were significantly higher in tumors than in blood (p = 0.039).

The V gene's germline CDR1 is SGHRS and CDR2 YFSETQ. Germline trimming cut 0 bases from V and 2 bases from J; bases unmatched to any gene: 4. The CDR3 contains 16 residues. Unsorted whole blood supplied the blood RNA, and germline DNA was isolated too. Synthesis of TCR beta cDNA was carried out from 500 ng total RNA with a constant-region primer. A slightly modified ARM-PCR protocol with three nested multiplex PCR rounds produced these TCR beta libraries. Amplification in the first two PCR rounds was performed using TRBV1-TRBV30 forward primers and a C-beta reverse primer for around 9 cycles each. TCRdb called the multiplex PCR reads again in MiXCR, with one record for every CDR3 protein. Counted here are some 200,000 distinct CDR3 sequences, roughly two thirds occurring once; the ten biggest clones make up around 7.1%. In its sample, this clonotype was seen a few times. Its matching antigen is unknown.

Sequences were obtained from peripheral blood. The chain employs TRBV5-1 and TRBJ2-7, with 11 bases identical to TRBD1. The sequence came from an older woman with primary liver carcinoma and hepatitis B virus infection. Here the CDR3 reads CASSLGPGQGAYEQYF. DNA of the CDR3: TGCGCCAGCAGCTTGGGGCCGGGACAGGGGGCCTACGAGCAGTACTTC.